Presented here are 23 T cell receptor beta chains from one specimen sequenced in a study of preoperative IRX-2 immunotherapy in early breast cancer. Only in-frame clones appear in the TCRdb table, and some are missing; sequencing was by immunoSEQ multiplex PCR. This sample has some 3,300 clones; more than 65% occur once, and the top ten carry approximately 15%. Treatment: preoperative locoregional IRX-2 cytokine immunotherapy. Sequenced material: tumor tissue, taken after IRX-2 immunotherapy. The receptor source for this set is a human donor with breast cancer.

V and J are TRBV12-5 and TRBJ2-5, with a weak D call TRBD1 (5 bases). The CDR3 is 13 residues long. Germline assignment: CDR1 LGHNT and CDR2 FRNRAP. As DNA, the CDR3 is TGTGCCAGCACCCAGGGCGGCCAAGAGACCCAGTACTTC. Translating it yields CASTQGGQETQYF.

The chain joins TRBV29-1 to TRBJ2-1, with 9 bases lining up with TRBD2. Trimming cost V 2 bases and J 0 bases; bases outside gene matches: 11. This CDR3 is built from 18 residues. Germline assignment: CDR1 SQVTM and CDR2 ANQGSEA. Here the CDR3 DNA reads TGCAGCGTTGAATTTGGGCTAGCGGGAAGGGGCTCCTACAATGAGCAGTTCTTC. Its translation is CSVEFGLAGRGSYNEQFF.

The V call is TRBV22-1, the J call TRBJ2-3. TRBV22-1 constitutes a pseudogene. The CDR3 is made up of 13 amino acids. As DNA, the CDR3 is TGTGCCAGCAGTTTACGAGTTTTAGATACGCAGTATTTT. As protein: CASSLRVLDTQYF.

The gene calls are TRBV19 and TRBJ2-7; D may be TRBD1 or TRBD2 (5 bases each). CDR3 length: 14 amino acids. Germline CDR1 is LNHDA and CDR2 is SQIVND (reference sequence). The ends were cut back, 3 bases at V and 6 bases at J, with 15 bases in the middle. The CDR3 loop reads CASSIDDRGLEQYF. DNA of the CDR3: TGTGCCAGTAGTATCGATGACAGAGGGCTCGAGCAGTACTTC.

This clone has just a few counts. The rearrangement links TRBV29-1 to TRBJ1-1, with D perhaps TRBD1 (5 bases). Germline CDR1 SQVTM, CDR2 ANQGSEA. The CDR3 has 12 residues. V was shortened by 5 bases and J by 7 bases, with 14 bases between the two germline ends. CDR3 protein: CSVTGGGIEAFF. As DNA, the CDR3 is TGCAGCGTTACAGGAGGTGGAATTGAAGCTTTCTTT.

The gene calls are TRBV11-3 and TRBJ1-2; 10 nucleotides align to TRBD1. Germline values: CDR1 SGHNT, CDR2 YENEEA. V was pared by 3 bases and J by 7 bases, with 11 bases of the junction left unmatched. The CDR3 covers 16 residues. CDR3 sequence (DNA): TGTGCCAGCAGCTTCGGGTTGGGACAGGGGCCAAGTGGCTACACCTTC. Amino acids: CASSFGLGQGPSGYTF.

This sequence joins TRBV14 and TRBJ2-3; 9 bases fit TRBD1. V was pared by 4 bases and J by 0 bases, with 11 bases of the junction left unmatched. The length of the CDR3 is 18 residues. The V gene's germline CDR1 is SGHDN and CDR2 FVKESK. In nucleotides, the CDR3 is TGTGCCAGCAGCCTTACCCCCGGGACAGGGACTAGCACAGATACGCAGTATTTT. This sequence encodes CASSLTPGTGTSTDTQYF.

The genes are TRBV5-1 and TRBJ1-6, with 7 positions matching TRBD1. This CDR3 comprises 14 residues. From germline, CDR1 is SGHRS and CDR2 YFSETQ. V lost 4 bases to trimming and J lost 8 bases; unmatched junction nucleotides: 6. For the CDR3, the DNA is TGCGCCAGCAGCGAGGGGGCAAAGGATTCACCCCTCCACTTT. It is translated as CASSEGAKDSPLHF.

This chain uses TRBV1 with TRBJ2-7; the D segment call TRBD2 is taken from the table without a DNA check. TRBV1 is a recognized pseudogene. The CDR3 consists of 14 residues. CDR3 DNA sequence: TGCGCCAGCAGCCCAGAGGACCAAGCGGACGAGCAGTACTTC. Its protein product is CASSPEDQADEQYF.

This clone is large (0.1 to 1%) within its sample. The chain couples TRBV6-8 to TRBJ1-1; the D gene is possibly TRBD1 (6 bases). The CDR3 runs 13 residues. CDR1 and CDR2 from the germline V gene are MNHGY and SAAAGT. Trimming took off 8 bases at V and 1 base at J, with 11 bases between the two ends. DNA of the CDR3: TGTGCCAGCCAGGAGGGACAGAACACTGAAGCTTTCTTT. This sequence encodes CASQEGQNTEAFF.

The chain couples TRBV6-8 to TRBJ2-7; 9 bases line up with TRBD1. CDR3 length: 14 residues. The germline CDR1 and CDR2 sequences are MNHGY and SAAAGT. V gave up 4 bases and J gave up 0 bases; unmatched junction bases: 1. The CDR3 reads CASSLTGGSYEQYF. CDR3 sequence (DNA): TGTGCCAGCAGTTTGACAGGGGGCTCCTACGAGCAGTACTTC.

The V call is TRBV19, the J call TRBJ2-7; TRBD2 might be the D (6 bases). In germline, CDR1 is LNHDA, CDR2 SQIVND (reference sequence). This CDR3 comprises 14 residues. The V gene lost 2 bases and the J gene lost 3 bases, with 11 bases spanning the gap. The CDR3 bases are TGTGCCAGTAGTATACAGGGAGGAGGCTACGAGCAGTACTTC. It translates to CASSIQGGGYEQYF.

The CDR3 DNA reads TGTGCCAGTAGTGGGGGACAGTTTCGCTCTGGGGCCAACGTCCTGACTTTC. It specifies CASSGGQFRSGANVLTF. The chain recombines TRBV19 with TRBJ2-6, with 7 bases lining up with TRBD1. The CDR3 is 17 amino acids. V trimming: 5 bases; J trimming: 0 bases; junction bases outside the gene matches: 7. Per germline, CDR1 LNHDA and CDR2 SQIVND (reference sequence).

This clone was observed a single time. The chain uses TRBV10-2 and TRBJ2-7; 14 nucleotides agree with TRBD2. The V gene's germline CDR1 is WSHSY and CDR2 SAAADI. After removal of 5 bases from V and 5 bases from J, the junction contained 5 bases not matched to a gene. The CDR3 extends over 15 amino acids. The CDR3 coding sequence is TGCGCCAGCAGTAGACTAGCGGGAGGGCTGGACGAGCAGTACTTC. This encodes CASSRLAGGLDEQYF.

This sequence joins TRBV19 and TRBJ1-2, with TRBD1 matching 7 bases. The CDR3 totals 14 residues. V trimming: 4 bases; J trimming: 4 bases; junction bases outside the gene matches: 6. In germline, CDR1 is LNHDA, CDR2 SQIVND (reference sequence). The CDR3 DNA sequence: TGTGCCAGTAGTAACACAGGGGAGGCCTATGGCTACACCTTC. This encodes CASSNTGEAYGYTF.

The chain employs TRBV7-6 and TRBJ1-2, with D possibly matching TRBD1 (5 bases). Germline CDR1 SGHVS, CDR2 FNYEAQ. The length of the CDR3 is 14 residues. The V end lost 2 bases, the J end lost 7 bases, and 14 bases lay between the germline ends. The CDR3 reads CASSLSGVLAGYTF. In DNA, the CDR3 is TGTGCCAGCAGCTTATCGGGGGTTTTGGCTGGCTACACCTTC.

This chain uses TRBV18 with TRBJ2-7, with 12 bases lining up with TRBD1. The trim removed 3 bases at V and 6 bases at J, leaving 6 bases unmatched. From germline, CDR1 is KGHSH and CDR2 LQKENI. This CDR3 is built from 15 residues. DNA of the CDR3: TGTGCCAGCTCACCGGGACAGGGGGCAAGGGGCGAGCAGTACTTC. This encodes CASSPGQGARGEQYF.

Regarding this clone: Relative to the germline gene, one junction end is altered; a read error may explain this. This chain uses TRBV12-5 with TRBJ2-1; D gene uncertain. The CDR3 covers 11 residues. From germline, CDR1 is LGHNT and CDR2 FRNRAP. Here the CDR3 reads CASGYDLPPVF. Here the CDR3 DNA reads TGTGCTAGTGGTTACGATTTACCCCCTGTCTTC.

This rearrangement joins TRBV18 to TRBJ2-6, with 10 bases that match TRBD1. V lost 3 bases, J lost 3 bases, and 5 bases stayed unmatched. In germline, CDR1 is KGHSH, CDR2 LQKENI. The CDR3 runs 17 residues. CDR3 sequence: CASSPRQGAVGANVLTF. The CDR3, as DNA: TGTGCCAGCTCACCTCGACAGGGGGCAGTTGGGGCCAACGTCCTGACTTTC.

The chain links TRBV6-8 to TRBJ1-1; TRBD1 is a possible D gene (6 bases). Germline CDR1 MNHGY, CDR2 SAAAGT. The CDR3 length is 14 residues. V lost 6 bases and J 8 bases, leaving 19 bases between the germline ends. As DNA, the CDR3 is TGTGCCAGCAGGGCGGGCAAATCGGGGACAGAAGCTTTCTTT. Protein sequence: CASRAGKSGTEAFF.

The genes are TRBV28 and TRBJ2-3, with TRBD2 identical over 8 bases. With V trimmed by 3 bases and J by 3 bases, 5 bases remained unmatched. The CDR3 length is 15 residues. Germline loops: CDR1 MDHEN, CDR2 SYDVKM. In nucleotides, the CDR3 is TGTGCCAGCAGTTTCGGGGGACTAGGGACAGATACGCAGTATTTT. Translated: CASSFGGLGTDTQYF. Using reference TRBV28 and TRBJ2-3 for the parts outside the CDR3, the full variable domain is DVKVTQSSRYLVKRTGEKVFLECVQDMDHENMFWYRQDPGLGLRLIYFSYDVKMKEKGDIPEGYSVSREKKERFSLILESASTNQTSMYLCASSFGGLGTDTQYFGPGTRLTVL.

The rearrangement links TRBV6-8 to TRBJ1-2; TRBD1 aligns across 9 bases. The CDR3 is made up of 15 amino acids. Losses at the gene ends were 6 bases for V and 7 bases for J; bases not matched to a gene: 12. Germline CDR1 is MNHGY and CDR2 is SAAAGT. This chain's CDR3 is CASRLTGQGLGGYTF. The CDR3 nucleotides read TGTGCCAGCAGACTAACTGGACAGGGGCTTGGTGGCTACACCTTC.

This chain's CDR3 is CASSGQGWGTEAFF. CDR3 sequence (DNA): TGTGCCAGCAGCGGACAGGGGTGGGGGACTGAAGCTTTCTTT. The chain employs TRBV7-6 and TRBJ1-1; 9 bases agree with TRBD1. V lost 5 bases, J lost 5 bases, and 6 bases stayed unmatched. The germline V gene has CDR1 SGHVS and CDR2 FNYEAQ. The CDR3 totals 14 residues.